Below are 15 T cell receptor beta chains sequenced from a single sample in a study of T cell responses to AZD1222 COVID-19 vaccine. Clones were read by immunoSEQ multiplex PCR, and TCRdb kept only the in-frame ones, dropping some. The table shows some 180,000 clones, with approximately 90% occurring only once. The sequencing here drew on peripheral blood, taken 28 days after the second AZD1222 dose. These receptors came from an adult who received the AZD1222 COVID-19 vaccine.

This clone was counted only a few times. This chain uses TRBV6-5 with TRBJ1-6; 7 bases fit TRBD1. Germline assignment: CDR1 MNHEY and CDR2 SVGAGI. With 6 bases clipped from V and 4 bases from J, the junction kept 3 bases outside the gene matches. The CDR3 sequence is 14 residues long. The CDR3 spells CASRPGQYNSPLHF. In DNA, the CDR3 is TGTGCCAGCAGGCCGGGACAGTATAATTCACCCCTCCACTTT.

The rearrangement links TRBV7-3 to TRBJ2-1, with TRBD1 identical over 8 bases. The V gene end was trimmed by 5 bases and the J gene end by 6 bases; junction bases not matched to a gene: 12. CDR1 SGHTA and CDR2 FQGTGA come from the germline V gene. This CDR3 has 16 residues. CDR3 loop: CASSQSRTGNLNEQFF. The CDR3 nucleotides are TGTGCCAGCAGCCAATCCCGGACAGGGAATCTCAATGAGCAGTTCTTC.

This clone was detected only a few times. The chain combines TRBV12-3 or TRBV12-4 with TRBJ1-2; unclear D gene. V lost 8 bases and J 8 bases, leaving 18 bases between the germline ends. This CDR3 spans 13 amino acids. The CDR3 DNA sequence: TGTGCCAGCTCCCCCCCCGAGGGAGGAGGCTACACCTTC. As protein: CASSPPEGGGYTF.

V gene TRBV29-1 combines with J gene TRBJ2-5; 10 bases align to TRBD1. This CDR3 has 17 residues. Germline trimming cut 1 base from V and 9 bases from J; bases unmatched to any gene: 17. Germline lookup yields CDR1 SQVTM and CDR2 ANQGSEA. Here the CDR3 reads CSVEGGPGTGAGWAQYF. In DNA, the CDR3 is TGCAGCGTTGAAGGGGGACCCGGGACAGGGGCCGGTTGGGCCCAGTACTTC.

This chain joins TRBV5-4 and TRBJ2-2; 12 bases map to TRBD2. The length of the CDR3 is 17 residues. Unmatched junction bases numbered 4, after V lost 3 bases and J lost 1 base. Germline loops: CDR1 SGHNT, CDR2 YYREEE (reference sequence). The CDR3 is CASSWGGLAGNTGELFF. The CDR3 DNA follows: TGTGCCAGCAGCTGGGGGGGACTAGCGGGGAACACCGGGGAGCTGTTTTTT.

V usage is TRBV29-1 and J usage is TRBJ1-5, with D unresolved. Per the germline V gene, CDR1 is SQVTM and CDR2 is ANQGSEA. V gave up 6 bases and J gave up 0 bases, with 9 bases separating them. CDR3 length: 13 amino acids. This CDR3 reads CSVSKTSNQPQHF. CDR3 DNA: TGCAGCGTCTCCAAGACTAGCAATCAGCCCCAGCATTTT.

As concerns this clone: Different DNA sequences within this sample yield the same CDR3. CDR3 amino acids: CASSLAGRGTDTQYF. The CDR3 nucleotides read TGCGCCAGCAGCTTGGCCGGCAGGGGCACAGATACGCAGTATTTT. The chain joins TRBV5-1 to TRBJ2-3, with D possibly being TRBD1 (5 bases). The germline gives CDR1 SGHRS, CDR2 YFSETQ. V was clipped by 0 bases and J by 1 base, with 9 bases between them. The CDR3 consists of 15 residues. Using reference TRBV5-1 and TRBJ2-3 for the parts outside the CDR3, the full variable domain is KAGVTQTPRYLIKTRGQQVTLSCSPISGHRSVSWYQQTPGQGLQFLFEYFSETQRNKGNFPGRFSGRQFSNSRSEMNVSTLELGDSALYLCASSLAGRGTDTQYFGPGTRLTVL.

The rearrangement joins TRBV5-8 to TRBJ2-5; a weak D match, TRBD1 (6 bases). From germline, CDR1 is SGHTS and CDR2 YDEGEE. The CDR3 loop spans 16 amino acids. V gave up 1 base and J gave up 8 bases, with 21 bases separating them. The chain's CDR3 is CASSLRGQGLRGTQYF. The CDR3 DNA is TGTGCCAGCAGCTTGCGGGGCCAGGGGCTTAGGGGAACCCAGTACTTC.

The chain combines TRBV6-5 with TRBJ1-3; D gene uncertain. V was pared by 8 bases and J by 8 bases, with 16 bases between. Germline V gives CDR1 MNHEY, CDR2 SVGAGI. The CDR3 consists of 13 residues. CDR3 DNA: TGTGCCAGCCGAAGTGCTAGAGATGACACCATATATTTT. Its translation is CASRSARDDTIYF.

Comments on this clone: The identical CDR3 is also encoded by other nucleotide sequences in the sample. The rearrangement joins TRBV18 to TRBJ1-1; 9 bases line up with TRBD1. The CDR3 spans 15 residues. In germline, CDR1 is KGHSH, CDR2 LQKENI. V shed 3 bases, J shed 1 base, and the junction held 3 bases outside the gene matches. The CDR3 reads CASSPRTGENTEAFF. In nucleotides, the CDR3 is TGTGCCAGCTCACCTCGGACAGGGGAGAACACTGAAGCTTTCTTT. The whole variable domain, remainder taken from reference TRBV18 and TRBJ1-1, is NAGVMQNPRHLVRRRGQEARLRCSPMKGHSHVYWYRQLPEEGLKFMVYLQKENIIDESGMPKERFSAEFPKEGPSILRIQQVVRGDSAAYFCASSPRTGENTEAFFGQGTRLTVV.

The rearrangement joins TRBV29-1 to TRBJ1-6, with TRBD1 identical over 7 bases. The V segment lost 4 bases and the J segment 6 bases; nucleotides outside the gene matches: 3. This CDR3 is built from 13 residues. Germline lookup yields CDR1 SQVTM and CDR2 ANQGSEA. The CDR3 DNA is TGCAGCGTTGGGGCAGGGGGTAATTCACCCCTCCACTTT. It translates to CSVGAGGNSPLHF.

This chain links TRBV11-1 with TRBJ2-7, with unresolved D. Germline CDR1 SGHAT, CDR2 FQDESV (reference sequence). V dropped 4 bases and J dropped 6 bases, with 10 bases sitting between them. The length of the CDR3 is 12 residues. Written as DNA, the CDR3 is TGTGCCAGCAGCTCTTTCCGACGCGAGCAGTACTTC. It is translated as CASSSFRREQYF. Using reference TRBV11-1 and TRBJ2-7 for the parts outside the CDR3, the full variable domain is EAEVAQSPRYKITEKSQAVAFWCDPISGHATLYWYRQILGQGPELLVQFQDESVVDDSQLPKDRFSAERLKGVDSTLKIQPAELGDSAMYLCASSSFRREQYFGPGTRLTVT.

This chain connects TRBV2 to TRBJ1-5, with D unclear. Germline CDR1 reads SNHLY; CDR2 reads FYNNEI. V lost 5 bases and J 1 base, leaving 6 bases between the germline ends. This CDR3 comprises 13 residues. As DNA, the CDR3 is TGTGCCAGCAGTACAGAAAGCAATCAGCCCCAGCATTTT. As protein: CASSTESNQPQHF.

This chain connects TRBV29-1 to TRBJ1-2; D possibly corresponds to TRBD1 (5 bases). V dropped 0 bases and J dropped 7 bases, with 12 bases sitting between them. This CDR3 comprises 13 residues. Germline V gene sequence: CDR1 SQVTM, CDR2 ANQGSEA. CDR3 DNA: TGCAGCGTTGAAGATCGGGGGGACCTTGGCTACACCTTC. This codes for CSVEDRGDLGYTF.

This chain links TRBV20-1 with TRBJ1-3; D is uncertain. Per the germline V gene, CDR1 is DFQATT and CDR2 is SNEGSKA (reference sequence). V lost 3 bases and J 1 base, leaving 7 bases between the germline ends. The CDR3 loop spans 13 amino acids. CDR3 sequence reads: CSASGGSGNTIYF. The CDR3 DNA reads as TGCAGTGCTAGTGGTGGGTCTGGAAACACCATATATTTT.